Below are 30 T cell receptor beta chains sequenced from a single sample in a study of T cell repertoires in cytomegalovirus infection. TCRdb passed the reads through MiXCR, listing each CDR3 protein once. The data show around 340,000 distinct CDR3 sequences, almost 30% seen once. These receptors have no known antigen. This sample comprised cultured PBMCs, obtained from culture after CMV antigen stimulation. The source of these receptors is a human donor in good health (CMV status not recorded). Some clones in this sample may be carry-over from other donors' samples.

This clonotype was detected only a few times. At one of its ends the junction is not consistent with the germline gene, which may arise from a read error. The chain links TRBV28 to TRBJ2-6, with 8 bases lining up with TRBD2. Germline loops: CDR1 MDHEN, CDR2 SYDVKM. The CDR3 has 14 amino acids. In DNA form, the CDR3 reads TGTGCCAGCAGTCCCGGGGGGGGGGACAACGTCCTGACTTTC. Protein sequence: CASSPGGGDNVLTF.

This clonotype was detected only a few times. The chain couples TRBV4-1 to TRBJ1-4; D not certain. Germline CDR1 and CDR2: MGHRA and YSYEKL. The V end was cut by 0 bases, the J end by 5 bases, with 13 bases between. This CDR3 is built from 16 residues. Here the CDR3 reads CASSQEWTGFNEKLFF. In DNA form, the CDR3 reads TGCGCCAGCAGCCAAGAATGGACCGGTTTCAATGAAAAACTGTTTTTT.

CDR3 loop: CASSLRGSYGYTF. In DNA, the CDR3 is TGTGCCAGCAGTTTAAGGGGAAGTTATGGCTACACCTTC. J is TRBJ1-2 and V is TRBV27; D perhaps matches TRBD1 (5 bases). V lost 2 bases, J lost 5 bases, and 9 bases lay in between. CDR1 is MNHEY and CDR2 is SMNVEV in the germline V gene (reference sequence). The CDR3 sequence is 13 residues long.

This clonotype was picked up one time. The genes are TRBV2 and TRBJ1-2, with unresolved D. CDR3 length: 12 amino acids. CDR1 and CDR2 from the germline V gene are SNHLY and FYNNEI. Trimming left V 6 bases short and J 3 bases short, with 8 bases between. The CDR3 loop reads CASRPLDYGYTF. Here the CDR3 DNA reads TGTGCCAGCAGGCCCTTGGACTATGGCTACACCTTC.

The chain employs TRBV11-1 and TRBJ1-1; 7 nucleotides line up with TRBD1. This CDR3 spans 15 amino acids. V lost 5 bases and J lost 0; bases outside the gene matches: 6. Germline V lookup: CDR1 SGHAT, CDR2 FQDESV (reference sequence). CDR3 loop: CASSGTDLMNTEAFF. The CDR3, as DNA: TGTGCCAGCAGCGGGACAGATCTCATGAACACTGAAGCTTTCTTT.

The table lists this clonotype with many counts. This chain joins TRBV12-3 or TRBV12-4 and TRBJ2-5; a possible D gene is TRBD1 (7 bases). The CDR3 has 14 amino acids. V was trimmed by 11 bases and J by 5 bases, leaving 21 bases between them. As DNA, the CDR3 is TGTGCCTCCTCTCCAGAACAGGGGAGGGAGACCCAGTACTTC. Residues: CASSPEQGRETQYF.

This clonotype was picked up a small number of times. V is TRBV29-1 and J is TRBJ1-1; D is perhaps TRBD1 (5 bases). Trimming took off 0 bases at V and 6 bases at J, with 8 bases between the two ends. The CDR3 loop spans 12 amino acids. The germline CDR1 and CDR2 sequences are SQVTM and ANQGSEA. CDR3 amino acids: CSVEEGVPEAFF. In DNA form, the CDR3 reads TGCAGCGTTGAAGAAGGGGTGCCTGAAGCTTTCTTT. Based on the CDR3 plus reference TRBV29-1 and TRBJ1-1, the full variable domain is SAVISQKPSRDICQRGTSLTIQCQVDSQVTMMFWYRQQPGQSLTLIATANQGSEATYESGFVIDKFPISRPNLTFSTLTVSNMSPEDSSIYLCSVEEGVPEAFFGQGTRLTVV.

Only one count was recorded for this clonotype. The chain has TRBV6-6 and TRBJ1-2, with 7 nucleotides matching TRBD1. After removal of 5 bases from V and 3 bases from J, the junction contained 6 bases not matched to a gene. The CDR3 spans 14 residues. Germline V gives CDR1 MNHNY, CDR2 SVGAGI (reference sequence). CDR3 region: CASSPGQSDYGYTF. The CDR3 region has the DNA TGTGCCAGCAGTCCGGGACAGTCCGACTATGGCTACACCTTC.

This clonotype was observed a few times. The chain recombines TRBV12-3 or TRBV12-4 with TRBJ2-2; maybe TRBD1 (5 bases). The CDR3 is 13 residues long. Between the trimmed V and J ends, which lost 4 bases and 7 bases, there was a span of 10 bases. CDR3 sequence: CASSSSTVGELFF. CDR3 nucleotide sequence: TGTGCCAGCAGTTCATCGACAGTCGGGGAGCTGTTTTTT.

This chain connects TRBV7-8 to TRBJ1-3; D not certain. In germline, CDR1 is SGHVS, CDR2 FQNEAQ. The CDR3 totals 14 residues. The V gene lost 0 bases and the J gene lost 7 bases, with 10 bases spanning the gap. The CDR3 here is CASSLATGSNTIYF. CDR3 in DNA: TGTGCCAGCAGCTTAGCGACGGGATCGAACACCATATATTTT.

J is TRBJ2-1 and V is TRBV4-1; tentatively, D is TRBD2 (5 bases). The length of the CDR3 is 16 residues. Trimming cost V 1 base and J 0 bases, with 10 bases left between them. Germline V gene sequence: CDR1 MGHRA, CDR2 YSYEKL. The CDR3 DNA is TGCGCCAGCAGCCAAGGGAGCGGCTTCTCCTACAATGAGCAGTTCTTC. Its translation is CASSQGSGFSYNEQFF.

The CDR3 DNA is TGTGCCAGCAGTTCCCAGGACCACGAGCAGTACTTC. Encoded protein: CASSSQDHEQYF. The genes are TRBV28 and TRBJ2-7, with unresolved D. CDR3 length equals 12 residues. The V gene's germline CDR1 is MDHEN and CDR2 SYDVKM. With 4 bases removed from V and 5 bases from J, the gap between germline ends came to 9 bases.

This clonotype was counted a few times. The chain combines TRBV20-1 with TRBJ2-7; D is possibly TRBD1 or TRBD2 (5 bases each). V lost 0 bases, J lost 2 bases, and 14 bases lay in between. The CDR3 spans 15 residues. Germline assignment: CDR1 DFQATT and CDR2 SNEGSKA (reference sequence). The CDR3 loop reads CSARDLGRATYEQYF. In DNA form, the CDR3 reads TGCAGTGCTAGAGATCTGGGGCGGGCCACCTACGAGCAGTACTTC.

The CDR3 is CASSPGLAVGNEQFF. The CDR3 DNA reads TGTGCCAGCAGCCCGGGACTAGCGGTTGGCAATGAGCAGTTCTTC. The chain uses TRBV6-6 and TRBJ2-1; 11 nucleotides match TRBD2. The CDR3 spans 15 residues. In germline, CDR1 is MNHNY, CDR2 SVGAGI (reference sequence). V lost 6 bases and J lost 6; bases outside the gene matches: 7.

The chain carries TRBV18 and TRBJ1-1; the D is unclear. Germline CDR1 and CDR2: KGHSH and LQKENI. The CDR3 consists of 14 residues. The V end lost 2 bases, the J end lost 4 bases, and 11 bases lay between the germline ends. CDR3 loop: CASSPAVLSTEAFF. The CDR3 DNA reads as TGTGCCAGCTCACCAGCGGTTTTAAGCACTGAAGCTTTCTTT. Drawing the rest from reference TRBV18 and TRBJ1-1, the complete variable domain is NAGVMQNPRHLVRRRGQEARLRCSPMKGHSHVYWYRQLPEEGLKFMVYLQKENIIDESGMPKERFSAEFPKEGPSILRIQQVVRGDSAAYFCASSPAVLSTEAFFGQGTRLTVV.

This chain connects TRBV7-9 to TRBJ2-1; 12 bases agree with TRBD1. CDR1 is SEHNR, CDR2 FQNEAQ, per germline (reference sequence). CDR3 length equals 15 residues. V dropped 6 bases and J dropped 8; count of bases not matched to a gene: 8. The CDR3: CASRSTGTGGDEQFF. The CDR3 nucleotides are TGTGCCAGCAGGTCAACCGGGACAGGGGGCGATGAGCAGTTCTTC.

This clonotype occurred a few times. This chain connects TRBV7-9 to TRBJ1-5, with 8 nucleotides matching TRBD1. V was pared by 5 bases and J by 4 bases, with 7 bases of the junction left unmatched. Per the germline V gene, CDR1 is SEHNR and CDR2 is FQNEAQ (reference sequence). The CDR3 consists of 15 residues. In nucleotides, the CDR3 is TGTGCCAGCAGCGGGGGACAGGTTGGAAATCAGCCCCAGCATTTT. This encodes CASSGGQVGNQPQHF.

The CDR3 coding sequence is TGTGCCTGGAGTCGGATAGGACAGGGGGCACAAGAGACCCAGTACTTC. Amino acids: CAWSRIGQGAQETQYF. This chain uses TRBV30 with TRBJ2-5; 11 nucleotides agree with TRBD1. Losses at the gene ends were 2 bases for V and 2 bases for J; bases not matched to a gene: 7. This CDR3 has 16 residues. Germline values: CDR1 GTSNPN, CDR2 SVGIG (reference sequence).

This clonotype showed up just a few times. V is TRBV19 and J is TRBJ1-5; D is unclear. V was cut by 6 bases and J by 0 bases, with 12 bases left in between. Germline CDR1 LNHDA, CDR2 SQIVND (reference sequence). The CDR3 spans 15 residues. CDR3 residues: CASSPRWGSNQPQHF. The DNA of the CDR3 is TGTGCCAGTAGCCCCAGGTGGGGTAGCAATCAGCCCCAGCATTTT.

This chain joins TRBV14 and TRBJ1-2, with TRBD1 matching over 8 bases. This CDR3 has 15 residues. V dropped 0 bases and J dropped 8; count of bases not matched to a gene: 8. Germline CDR1 SGHDN, CDR2 FVKESK. This CDR3 is CASSQDFGTGEGYTF. The CDR3 DNA sequence: TGTGCCAGCAGCCAAGATTTCGGGACAGGTGAAGGCTACACCTTC.

The V and J genes are TRBV6-2 or TRBV6-3 and TRBJ1-3; no firm D call. Germline V CDR1 and CDR2: MNHEY, SVGEGT. The germline V and J ends were trimmed by 6 bases and 0 bases, with 12 bases remaining between them. The CDR3 totals 15 residues. In DNA, the CDR3 is TGTGCCAGCAGAGACTTGGGTCTCTCTGGAAACACCATATATTTT. It is translated as CASRDLGLSGNTIYF.

V and J are TRBV28 and TRBJ2-1; TRBD2 agrees at 9 bases. The germline gives CDR1 MDHEN, CDR2 SYDVKM. This CDR3 contains 15 residues. V was clipped by 10 bases and J by 4 bases; unmatched bases: 11. CDR3 sequence: CAITAGGTAYNEQFF. The CDR3 nucleotides are TGTGCCATCACAGCGGGAGGAACTGCGTACAATGAGCAGTTCTTC. The full variable domain, in which reference TRBV28 and TRBJ2-1 provide the parts outside the CDR3, is DVKVTQSSRYLVKRTGEKVFLECVQDMDHENMFWYRQDPGLGLRLIYFSYDVKMKEKGDIPEGYSVSREKKERFSLILESASTNQTSMYLCAITAGGTAYNEQFFGPGTRLTVL.

J is TRBJ1-2 and V is TRBV20-1; D not certain. Germline lookup yields CDR1 DFQATT and CDR2 SNEGSKA (reference sequence). V shed 6 bases and J shed 8 bases, with 13 bases lying between them. This CDR3 contains 11 residues. CDR3 loop: CSALLVGGYTF. The DNA of the CDR3 is TGCAGTGCCTTGTTGGTCGGCGGCTACACCTTC.

V gene TRBV10-3 combines with J gene TRBJ1-6; D remains unclear. V was cut by 5 bases and J by 7 bases, with 12 bases left in between. The CDR3 is 14 residues long. In germline, CDR1 is ENHRY, CDR2 SYGVKD. The CDR3 region has the DNA TGTGCCATCAGTCGGGAGAGTGGAAATTCACCCCTCCACTTT. Encoded protein: CAISRESGNSPLHF.

V gene TRBV7-3 combines with J gene TRBJ2-1; TRBD2 might be the D (5 bases). This CDR3 contains 15 residues. CDR1 and CDR2 from the germline V gene are SGHTA and FQGTGA. V was trimmed by 2 bases and J by 1 base, leaving 9 bases between them. The CDR3 loop reads CASSLLAMSYNEQFF. In nucleotides, the CDR3 is TGTGCCAGCAGCTTACTAGCAATGTCCTACAATGAGCAGTTCTTC.

This clonotype was detected many times. V gene TRBV7-8 combines with J gene TRBJ2-4, with a weak D call TRBD2 (5 bases). The CDR3 runs to 16 residues. The germline V and J ends were trimmed by 4 bases and 2 bases, with 15 bases remaining between them. Looked up from germline, CDR1 is SGHVS and CDR2 is FQNEAQ. The CDR3: CASSSDFLGSKNIQYF. The DNA of the CDR3 is TGTGCCAGCAGCTCGGACTTCCTGGGGTCCAAAAACATTCAGTACTTC.

This clonotype occurred a few times. V is TRBV19 and J is TRBJ1-6; weak D call: TRBD1 (5 bases). The V gene's germline CDR1 is LNHDA and CDR2 SQIVND (reference sequence). The CDR3 consists of 17 residues. Trimming pared 4 bases from V and 0 bases from J, leaving 13 bases between. CDR3 protein: CASSRLGASSYNSPLHF. CDR3 DNA sequence: TGTGCCAGTAGTAGACTAGGGGCGAGCTCCTATAATTCACCCCTCCACTTT. The full variable domain, in which reference TRBV19 and TRBJ1-6 provide the parts outside the CDR3, is DGGITQSPKYLFRKEGQNVTLSCEQNLNHDAMYWYRQDPGQGLRLIYYSQIVNDFQKGDIAEGYSVSREKKESFPLTVTSAQKNPTAFYLCASSRLGASSYNSPLHFGNGTRLTVT.

This clonotype came up a few times. The chain uses TRBV12-3 or TRBV12-4 and TRBJ1-1, with a weak D call TRBD1 (6 bases). The CDR3 spans 15 residues. V was pared by 5 bases and J by 1 base, with 14 bases between. For the CDR3, the DNA is TGTGCCAGCAGTCGTCCCGGGACAAAGAACACTGAAGCTTTCTTT. This sequence encodes CASSRPGTKNTEAFF.

CDR3 coding DNA: TGTGCCAGCAGCGCCGGGACTAGCGGGAGGATTAGGAAAAACATTCAGTACTTC. Translation: CASSAGTSGRIRKNIQYF. This sequence joins TRBV6-2 or TRBV6-3 and TRBJ2-4; 15 bases are shared with TRBD2. The CDR3 is 18 amino acids. Germline V gene data show CDR1 as MNHEY and CDR2 as SVGEGT. After removal of 6 bases from V and 4 bases from J, the junction contained 10 bases not matched to a gene.

This clonotype was seen only a few times. J is TRBJ2-1 and V is TRBV5-1; 8 positions agree with TRBD2. Trimming at V came to 2 bases and at J to 12 bases, leaving 7 bases not matched to a gene. Looked up from germline, CDR1 is SGHRS and CDR2 is YFSETQ. The CDR3 loop spans 13 amino acids. The CDR3 loop is CASSLEASGGQFF. CDR3 DNA sequence: TGCGCCAGCAGCTTAGAGGCGAGCGGGGGGCAGTTCTTC. Supplemented by reference TRBV5-1 and TRBJ2-1, the full variable domain reads KAGVTQTPRYLIKTRGQQVTLSCSPISGHRSVSWYQQTPGQGLQFLFEYFSETQRNKGNFPGRFSGRQFSNSRSEMNVSTLELGDSALYLCASSLEASGGQFFGPGTRLTVL.